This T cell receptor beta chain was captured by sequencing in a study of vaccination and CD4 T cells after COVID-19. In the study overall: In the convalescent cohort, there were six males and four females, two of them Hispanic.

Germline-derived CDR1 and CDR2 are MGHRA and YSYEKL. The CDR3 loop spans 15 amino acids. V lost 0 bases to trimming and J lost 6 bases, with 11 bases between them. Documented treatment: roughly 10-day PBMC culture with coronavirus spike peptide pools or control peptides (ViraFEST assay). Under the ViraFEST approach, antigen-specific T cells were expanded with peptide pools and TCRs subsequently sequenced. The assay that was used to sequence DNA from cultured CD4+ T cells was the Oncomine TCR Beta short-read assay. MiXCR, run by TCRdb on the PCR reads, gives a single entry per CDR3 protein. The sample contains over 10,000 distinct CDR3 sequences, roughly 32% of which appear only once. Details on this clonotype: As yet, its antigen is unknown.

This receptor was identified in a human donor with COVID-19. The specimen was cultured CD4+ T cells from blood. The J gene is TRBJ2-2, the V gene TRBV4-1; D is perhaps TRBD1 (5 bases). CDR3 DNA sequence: TGCGCCAGCAGCCAAGAAGCCAGGGCCCCCGGGGAGCTGTTTTTT. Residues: CASSQEARAPGELFF.